The rows below give T cell receptor beta chains drawn from one sample of a study of blood T cell repertoires in COVID-19. The repertoire was sequenced with immunoSEQ multiplex PCR; TCRdb's copy has only in-frame clones and lacks some. The table lists around 300,000 clones, around 89% of them singletons. Sequencing used peripheral blood. The origin of the receptors is a woman in her forties or fifties with COVID-19, enrolled during active disease. The conserved cysteine and the conserved F or W are not part of the CDR3 here.

J gene | V gene | CDR3 protein
TRBJ2-7 | TRBV9 | ASSVEAGTYEQY
TRBJ1-2 | TRBV9 | ASSNKGAASHYGYT
TRBJ1-1 | TRBV11-3 | ASRVGQNTEAF
TRBJ1-1 | TRBV7-2 | ASSSGLRTF
TRBJ1-5 | TRBV19 | ASSWDRQSGNQPQH
TRBJ1-5 | TRBV6-5 | ASSFNDRVGNQPQH
TRBJ2-3 | TRBV7-8 | ASSRQPTSTDTQY
TRBJ2-7 | TRBV5-1 | ASRLTPRGYEQY
TRBJ2-7 | TRBV3-1/TRBV3-2 | ASSQDGTAYEQY
TRBJ2-7 | TRBV6-2/TRBV6-3 | ASSQGVRVYEQY